This TCR beta chain was found in a study of OX40 agonist ivuxolimab in advanced cancers. Study-level findings and limits: Some of the nonresponding patients also showed low levels of normalized T-cell clonal expansion.

In regard to this clone: Its antigen is currently unknown.

Data came from immunoSEQ multiplex PCR; TCRdb stores just in-frame clones and leaves some out. The repertoire consists of more than 13,000 clones, with 60% to 80% occurring once and the leading ten covering 35%. The germline V gene has CDR1 SGHTA and CDR2 FQGNSA. The J segment lost 2 bases and the V segment lost 5 bases, leaving 14 bases of the junction unmatched. The CDR3 covers 18 residues. This receptor was taken from an adult with an advanced solid tumor such as melanoma, head and neck, liver or kidney cancer. The V call is TRBV7-2, the J call TRBJ2-5; 10 nucleotides match TRBD1. This sample comprised CD4+ or CD8+ T cells sorted from blood, obtained in a trial of the OX40 agonist ivuxolimab. The CDR3 nucleotides are TGTGCCAGCAGCCAAGGCCCTGGGGACAGGGGAGCACAAGAGACCCAGTACTTC. Translating it yields CASSQGPGDRGAQETQYF.